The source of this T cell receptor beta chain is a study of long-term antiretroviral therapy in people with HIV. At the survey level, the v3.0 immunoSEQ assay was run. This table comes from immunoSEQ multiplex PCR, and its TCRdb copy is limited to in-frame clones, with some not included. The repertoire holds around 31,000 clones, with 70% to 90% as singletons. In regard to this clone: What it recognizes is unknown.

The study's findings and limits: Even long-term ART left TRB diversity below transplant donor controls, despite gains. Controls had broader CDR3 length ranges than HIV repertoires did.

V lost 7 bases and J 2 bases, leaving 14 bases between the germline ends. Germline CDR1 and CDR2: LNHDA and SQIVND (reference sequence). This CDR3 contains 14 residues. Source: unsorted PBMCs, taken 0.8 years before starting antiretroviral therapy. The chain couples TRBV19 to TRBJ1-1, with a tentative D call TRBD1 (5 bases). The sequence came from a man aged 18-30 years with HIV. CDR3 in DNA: TGTGCCAGTATGTCAGGGACTCAAAACACTGAAGCTTTCTTT. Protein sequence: CASMSGTQNTEAFF.